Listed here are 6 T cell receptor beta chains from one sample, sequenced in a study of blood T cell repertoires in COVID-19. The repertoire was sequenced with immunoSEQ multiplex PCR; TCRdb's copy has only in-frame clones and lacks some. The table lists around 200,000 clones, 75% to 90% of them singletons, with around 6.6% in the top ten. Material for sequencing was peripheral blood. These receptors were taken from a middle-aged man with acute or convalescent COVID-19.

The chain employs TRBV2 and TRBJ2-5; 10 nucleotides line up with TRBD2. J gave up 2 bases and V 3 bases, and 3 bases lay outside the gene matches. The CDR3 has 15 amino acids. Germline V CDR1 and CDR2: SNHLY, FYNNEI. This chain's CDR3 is CASSDSGGTQETQYF. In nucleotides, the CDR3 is TGTGCCAGCAGTGATAGCGGGGGGACACAAGAGACCCAGTACTTC.

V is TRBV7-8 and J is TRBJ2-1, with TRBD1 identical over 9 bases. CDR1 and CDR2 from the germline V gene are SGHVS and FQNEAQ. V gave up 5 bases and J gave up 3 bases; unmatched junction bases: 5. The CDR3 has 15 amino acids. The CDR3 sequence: CASSPGTGFYNEQFF. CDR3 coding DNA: TGTGCCAGCAGCCCGGGGACAGGGTTCTACAATGAGCAGTTCTTC.

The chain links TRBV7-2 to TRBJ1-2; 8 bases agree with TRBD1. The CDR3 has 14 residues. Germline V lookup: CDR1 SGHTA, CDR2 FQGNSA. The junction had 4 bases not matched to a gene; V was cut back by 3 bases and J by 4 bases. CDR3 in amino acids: CASSFGQGSYGYTF. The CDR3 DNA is TGTGCCAGCAGCTTCGGACAGGGAAGCTATGGCTACACCTTC.

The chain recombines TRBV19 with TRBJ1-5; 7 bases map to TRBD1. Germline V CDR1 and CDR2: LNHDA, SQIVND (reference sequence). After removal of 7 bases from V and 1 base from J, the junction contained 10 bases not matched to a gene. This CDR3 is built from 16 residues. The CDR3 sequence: CASMGSNRGSNQPQHF. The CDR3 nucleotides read TGTGCCAGTATGGGAAGTAACAGGGGAAGCAATCAGCCCCAGCATTTT.

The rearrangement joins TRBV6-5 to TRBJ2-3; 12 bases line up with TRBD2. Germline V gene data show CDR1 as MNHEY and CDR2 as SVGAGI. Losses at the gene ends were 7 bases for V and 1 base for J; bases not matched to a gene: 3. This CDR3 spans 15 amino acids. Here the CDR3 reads CASKLAGGGTDTQYF. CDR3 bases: TGTGCCAGCAAACTAGCGGGGGGTGGCACAGATACGCAGTATTTT.

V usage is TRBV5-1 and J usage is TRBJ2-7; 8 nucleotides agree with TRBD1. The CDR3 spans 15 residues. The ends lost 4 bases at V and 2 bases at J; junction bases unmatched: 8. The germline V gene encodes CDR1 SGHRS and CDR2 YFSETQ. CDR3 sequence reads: CASSPSNRGAYEQYF. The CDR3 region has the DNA TGCGCCAGCAGCCCCTCTAACAGGGGGGCCTACGAGCAGTACTTC.